This TCR beta chain was sequenced during a study of blood T cells in healthy people across ages. For the second PCR, which ran for about 6 to 12 cycles, a sample-barcoded 5' primer and a J-beta primer mix were used. One entry per CDR3 protein, called by TCRdb with MiXCR from the 5' RACE reads. The table has about 970,000 distinct CDR3 sequences, roughly 47% seen once. As to this clonotype: Its antigen is unknown.

Donors were healthy Caucasian individuals from Russia aged about 6 to 90. This CDR3 has 15 amino acids. V shed 4 bases and J shed 6 bases, with 17 bases lying between them. The V gene's germline CDR1 is MGHRA and CDR2 YSYEKL. General study findings and limits: Higher diversity, along with more naive CD4+ cells, distinguished long-lived donors from aged donors. Not knowing donor CMV status may have confounded expanded clonotype changes.

The sequencing input was blood. The rearrangement links TRBV4-1 to TRBJ2-3; possible D gene TRBD1, 6 bases. This sequence was found in a woman aged 55-70 years in good health. This chain's CDR3 is CASSLKGVVADTQYF. The CDR3, as DNA: TGCGCCAGCAGCCTTAAGGGGGTAGTTGCGGATACGCAGTATTTT.